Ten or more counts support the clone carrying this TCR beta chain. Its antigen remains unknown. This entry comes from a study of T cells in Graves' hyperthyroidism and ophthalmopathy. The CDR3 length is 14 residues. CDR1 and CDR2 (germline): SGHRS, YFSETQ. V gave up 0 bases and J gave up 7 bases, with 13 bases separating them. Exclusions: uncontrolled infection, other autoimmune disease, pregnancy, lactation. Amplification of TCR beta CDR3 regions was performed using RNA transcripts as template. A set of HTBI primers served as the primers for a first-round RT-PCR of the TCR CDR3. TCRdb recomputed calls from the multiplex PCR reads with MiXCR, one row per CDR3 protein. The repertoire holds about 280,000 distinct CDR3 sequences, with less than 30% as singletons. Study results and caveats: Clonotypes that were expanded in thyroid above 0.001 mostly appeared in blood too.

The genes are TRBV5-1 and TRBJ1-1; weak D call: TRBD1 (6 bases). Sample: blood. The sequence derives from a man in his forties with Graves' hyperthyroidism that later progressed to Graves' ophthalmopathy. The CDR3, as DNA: TGCGCCAGCAGCTTGGTGGCAGGGGTGCGTGAAGCTTTCTTT. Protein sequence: CASSLVAGVREAFF.